This T cell receptor beta chain emerged from a study of cytotoxic CD8 clonotypes in ibrutinib-treated CLL (dated by TCRdb to about 2021). Looking at the study overall: The cohort was composed of 10 to 11 relapsed/refractory and approximately 14 treatment-naive patients; IGHV unmutated status was identified in some 17 patients. The response samples were drawn at a median of approximately 12 months into treatment, with a range of roughly 6 to 40 months. Every sample from remission and from progressive disease was obtained while the patients were still on ibrutinib. Of the 86 participants in the trial, 25 to 30 had longitudinal samples available. On average, each sample had roughly 230,000 productive templates and approximately 100,000 productive rearrangements. Cryopreserved peripheral blood mononuclear cells were obtained prior to treatment, at the time of response, and at either disease progression or sustained remission. Partial responses were observed in roughly 24 patients and complete responses in 2; after a median follow-up of around 64 months, remission was maintained in roughly 15 patients and progression was observed in approximately 12. The paper's findings and limits, for the study overall: Public clonotypes were rare and either contracted or stayed stable during treatment, and the rise in clonality at ibrutinib response reflected the expansion of private clonotypes. At ibrutinib response clonality went up, during sustained remission it held steady, and at progression it dropped back toward baseline. Sampling times were not matched between sustained-remission and progressing patients, and lymph node repertoires were not studied. At baseline, clonality was higher than in age-matched healthy donors and showed a strong correlation with circulating CD8+ T-cell counts.

On a MiSeq, deep resolution sequencing aimed for a depth between 1 in 1 million and 1 in 200,000 T cells, with each clonotype covered 10x on average. TCR beta libraries were generated with the immunoSEQ hsTCRB Kit. The authors' pipeline ran thus. Data were analyzed with ImmunoSEQ Data Assistant and ImmunoSEQ Analyzer, with V, D and J genes assigned per IMGT definitions. Clonality was computed as one minus normalized Shannon entropy of productive rearrangement frequencies, ranging from 0 to 1. Public clonotype analysis was restricted to overrepresented clonotypes comprising at least 0.05% of each patient's repertoire. Thirteen age-matched healthy donor repertoires from immuneACCESS were used as controls for clonality. TCRdb took this table from immuneACCESS and kept in-frame rearrangements with V and J called. Such tables lack part of the clones; where checked against another copy, unresolved V genes explain under half of the gap, and the rest is unexplained. That table gives V, J and clone size, and the DNA gave D and trimming. The sample table holds 150,000 to 200,000 clones, of which 81% were seen once. The ten top clones hold around 2.1% of the sample.

Including the terminal cysteine and phenylalanine, the CDR3 comprises 16 residues. Solely the CDR3 DNA is kept, with 48 bases framed from the first base. CDR1 and CDR2 are read off the germline V gene as LGHNA and YNFKEQ. For this chain, trimming is 1 base at the V end and 6 bases at the J end, and the number of junction bases without a gene match is 7. As concerns this clone: Which antigen it targets is not known. Per-base quality was not reported, and no clone a single base away is much larger than it.

This specimen's time point label, interpreted: more than 10 months on ibrutinib. For TCR beta library preparation, 1.5 to 2 micrograms of genomic DNA were extracted from the cryopreserved PBMCs. Longitudinal blood samples from CLL patients receiving ibrutinib monotherapy were subjected to high-throughput TCR beta sequencing. The patients were enrolled in a single-center, open-label phase 2 trial of ibrutinib monotherapy. The source of this sequence is a human donor with chronic lymphocytic leukemia. Sequencing used PBMCs, obtained after 12 months of ibrutinib treatment. The rearranged chain carries TRBV4-2 and TRBJ1-2; the junction holds 11 bases that match TRBD1. The DNA sequence follows: TGTGCCAGCAGCCAAGTCGGCGGGGACAGGGGGAATGGCTACACCTTC. This codes for CASSQVGGDRGNGYTF.